This T cell receptor beta chain was identified in a study of T cells after yellow fever vaccination. Overall study results and limits: Weaker, the secondary response had a peak occurring faster, on day 5 versus 15.

There are a few counts of this clonotype. Its specificity is unknown. Each CDR3 protein gets one entry after TCRdb re-called the 5' RACE reads with MiXCR. Found here are about 580,000 distinct CDR3 sequences, 17% of them singletons; the top ten hold 15% to 20%. The germline gives CDR1 DFQATT, CDR2 SNEGSKA (reference sequence). With V trimmed by 6 bases and J by 4 bases, 9 bases remained unmatched. The CDR3 covers 13 residues. The V gene is TRBV20-1, the J gene TRBJ2-7; TRBD1 matches at 7 bases. Sample: PBMCs, taken more than 4 days after the first yellow fever vaccination. The source of this sequence is a man younger than 30 who received the YFV17D yellow fever vaccine. The CDR3 sequence is CSAWDSPGYEQYF. The DNA for the CDR3 is TGCAGTGCCTGGGACAGCCCCGGATACGAGCAGTACTTC.